The clone carrying this T cell receptor beta chain was counted once. The antigen remains undetermined. This specimen comes from a study of shared clonotypes between healthy human individuals. The study, taken as a whole, reports: Memory subsets generally showed lower estimated richness than naive subsets.

Researchers ran the assay at a deep level. Sequenced by immunoSEQ multiplex PCR; TCRdb stores in-frame clones only, minus some. This table holds fewer than 2.5 million clones, roughly 93% found once. This TCR was sampled from a man in his late teens or twenties in good health. Some clones in this sample may be carry-over from other donors' samples. Sequences were obtained from naive CD4+ T cells from PBMCs. Subset described: CD45RA+ positively selected.

The CDR3: CASSLAPQGGSGNTIYF. CDR3 nucleotide sequence: TGTGCCAGCAGCTTAGCGCCACAGGGAGGTTCTGGAAACACCATATATTTT. The chain is built from TRBV7-2 and TRBJ1-3; D perhaps matches TRBD1 (6 bases). The V and J ends lost 0 bases and 1 base respectively, with 13 bases between them. This CDR3 has 17 amino acids. The germline V gene encodes CDR1 SGHTA and CDR2 FQGNSA.